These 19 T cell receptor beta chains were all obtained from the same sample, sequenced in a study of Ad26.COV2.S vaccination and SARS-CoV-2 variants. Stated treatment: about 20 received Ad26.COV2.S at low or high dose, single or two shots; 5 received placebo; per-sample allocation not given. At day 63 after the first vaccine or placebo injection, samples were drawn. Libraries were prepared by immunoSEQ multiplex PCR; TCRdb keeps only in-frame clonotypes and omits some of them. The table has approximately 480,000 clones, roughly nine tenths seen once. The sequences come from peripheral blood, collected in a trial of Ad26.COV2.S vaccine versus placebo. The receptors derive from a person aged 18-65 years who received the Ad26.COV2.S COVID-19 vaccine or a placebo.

CDR3: CASSVDSYGYTF. The CDR3 coding sequence is TGTGCCAGCAGTGTGGACAGTTATGGCTACACCTTC. The chain combines TRBV28 with TRBJ1-2; perhaps TRBD1 as D (6 bases). Germline CDR1 and CDR2: MDHEN and SYDVKM. This CDR3 has 12 amino acids. The V end lost 5 bases, the J end lost 5 bases, and 9 bases lay between the germline ends.

The CDR3 loop is CASSGRGGVGQPQHF. The CDR3 nucleotides are TGTGCCAGCAGCGGCCGGGGGGGCGTCGGGCAGCCCCAGCATTTT. The chain carries TRBV7-2 and TRBJ1-5; weak D call: TRBD1 (6 bases). The germline V gene has CDR1 SGHTA and CDR2 FQGNSA. V was shortened by 5 bases and J by 7 bases, with 18 bases between the two germline ends. The CDR3 covers 15 residues.

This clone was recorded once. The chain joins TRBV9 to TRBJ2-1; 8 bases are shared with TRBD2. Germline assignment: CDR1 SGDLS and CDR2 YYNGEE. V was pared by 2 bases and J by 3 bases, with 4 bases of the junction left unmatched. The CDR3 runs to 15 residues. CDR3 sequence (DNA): TGTGCCAGCAGCGTTGGGGGGACTAGCTACAATGAGCAGTTCTTC. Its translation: CASSVGGTSYNEQFF.

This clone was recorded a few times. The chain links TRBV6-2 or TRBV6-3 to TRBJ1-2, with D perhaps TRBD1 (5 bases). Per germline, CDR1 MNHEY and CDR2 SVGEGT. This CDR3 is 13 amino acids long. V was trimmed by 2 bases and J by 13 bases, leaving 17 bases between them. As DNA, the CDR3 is TGTGCCAGCAGTTACGGGGACGGCCGAAGAAGCACCTTC. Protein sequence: CASSYGDGRRSTF.

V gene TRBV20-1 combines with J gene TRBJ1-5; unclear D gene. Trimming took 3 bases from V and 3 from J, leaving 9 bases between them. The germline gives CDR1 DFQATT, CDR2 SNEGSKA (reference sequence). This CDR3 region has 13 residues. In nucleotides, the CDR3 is TGCAGTGCTAGTTACGGGCACAATCAGCCCCAGCATTTT. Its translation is CSASYGHNQPQHF.

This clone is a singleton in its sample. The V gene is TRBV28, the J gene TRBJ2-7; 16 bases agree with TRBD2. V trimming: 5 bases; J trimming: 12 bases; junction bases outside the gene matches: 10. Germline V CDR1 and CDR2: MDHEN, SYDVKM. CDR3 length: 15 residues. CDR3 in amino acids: CASSSPGTSGRALYF. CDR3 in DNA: TGTGCCAGCAGTAGTCCCGGGACTAGCGGGAGGGCGCTGTACTTC.

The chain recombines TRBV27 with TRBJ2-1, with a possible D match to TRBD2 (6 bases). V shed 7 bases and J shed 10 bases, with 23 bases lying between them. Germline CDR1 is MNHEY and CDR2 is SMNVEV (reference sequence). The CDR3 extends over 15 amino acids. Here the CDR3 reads CASNTGSGAGSEQFF. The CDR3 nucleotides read TGTGCCAGCAACACCGGTAGCGGAGCTGGTAGCGAGCAGTTCTTC.

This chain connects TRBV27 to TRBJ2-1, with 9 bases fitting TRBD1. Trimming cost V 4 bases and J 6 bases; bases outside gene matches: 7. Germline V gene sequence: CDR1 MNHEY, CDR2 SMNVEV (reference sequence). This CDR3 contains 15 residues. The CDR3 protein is CASSSQGAPSNEQFF. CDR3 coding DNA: TGTGCCAGCAGTTCACAGGGGGCGCCGAGCAATGAGCAGTTCTTC.

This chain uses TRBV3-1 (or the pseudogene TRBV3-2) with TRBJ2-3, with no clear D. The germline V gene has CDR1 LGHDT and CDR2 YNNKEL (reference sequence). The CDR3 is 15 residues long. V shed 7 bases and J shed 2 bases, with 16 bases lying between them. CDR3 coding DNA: TGTGCCAGCACCCTAGGCGGCTCCCCCACAGATACGCAGTATTTT. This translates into CASTLGGSPTDTQYF.

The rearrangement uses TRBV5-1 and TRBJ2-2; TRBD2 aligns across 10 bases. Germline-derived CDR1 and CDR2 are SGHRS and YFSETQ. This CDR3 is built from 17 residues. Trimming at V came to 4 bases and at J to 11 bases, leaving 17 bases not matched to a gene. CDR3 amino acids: CASSLPPSGRALGELFF. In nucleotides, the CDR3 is TGCGCCAGCAGCCTACCCCCGAGCGGGAGGGCCCTCGGAGAGCTGTTTTTT.

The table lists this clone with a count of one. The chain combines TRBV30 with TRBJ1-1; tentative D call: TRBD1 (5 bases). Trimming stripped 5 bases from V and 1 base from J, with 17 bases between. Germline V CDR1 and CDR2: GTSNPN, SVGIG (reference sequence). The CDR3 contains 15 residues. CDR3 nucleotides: TGTGCCTGGGAAGCTGGGGGGTTCGGGAACACTGAAGCTTTCTTT. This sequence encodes CAWEAGGFGNTEAFF.

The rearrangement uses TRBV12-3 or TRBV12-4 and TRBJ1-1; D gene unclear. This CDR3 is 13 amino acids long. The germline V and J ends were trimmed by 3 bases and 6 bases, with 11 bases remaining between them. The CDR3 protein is CASSFISGAEAFF. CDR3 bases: TGTGCCAGCAGTTTTATCTCCGGGGCTGAAGCTTTCTTT.

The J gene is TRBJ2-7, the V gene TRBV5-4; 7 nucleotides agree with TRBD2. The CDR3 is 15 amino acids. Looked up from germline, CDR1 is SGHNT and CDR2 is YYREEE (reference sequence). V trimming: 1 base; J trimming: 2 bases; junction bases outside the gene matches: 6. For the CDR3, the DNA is TGTGCCAGCAGCTTGTCCGGGACTACCCCCTACGAGCAGTACTTC. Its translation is CASSLSGTTPYEQYF. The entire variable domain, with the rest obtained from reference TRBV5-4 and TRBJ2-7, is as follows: ETGVTQSPTHLIKTRGQQVTLRCSSQSGHNTVSWYQQALGQGPQFIFQYYREEENGRGNFPPRFSGLQFPNYSSELNVNALELDDSALYLCASSLSGTTPYEQYFGPGTRLTVT.

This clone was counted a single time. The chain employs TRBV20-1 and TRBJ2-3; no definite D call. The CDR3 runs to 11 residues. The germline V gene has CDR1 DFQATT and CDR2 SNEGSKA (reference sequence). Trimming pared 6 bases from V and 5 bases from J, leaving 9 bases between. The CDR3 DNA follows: TGCAGTGCCCGGGCGCTAGATACGCAGTATTTT. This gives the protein CSARALDTQYF.

CDR3 sequence (DNA): TGTGCCAGCAGAGACGGCCAACAGGCCCACTATGGCTACACCTTC. It specifies CASRDGQQAHYGYTF. V is TRBV6-6 and J is TRBJ1-2, with D perhaps TRBD1 (5 bases). V was shortened by 6 bases and J by 3 bases, with 17 bases between the two germline ends. The CDR3 covers 15 residues. Germline-derived CDR1 and CDR2 are MNHNY and SVGAGI (reference sequence).

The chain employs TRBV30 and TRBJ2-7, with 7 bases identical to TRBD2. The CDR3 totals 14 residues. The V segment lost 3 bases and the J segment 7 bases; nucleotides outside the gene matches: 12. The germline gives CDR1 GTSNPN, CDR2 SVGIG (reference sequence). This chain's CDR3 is CAWRGAGAPGEQYF. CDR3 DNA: TGTGCCTGGAGGGGCGCGGGAGCCCCGGGGGAGCAGTACTTC.

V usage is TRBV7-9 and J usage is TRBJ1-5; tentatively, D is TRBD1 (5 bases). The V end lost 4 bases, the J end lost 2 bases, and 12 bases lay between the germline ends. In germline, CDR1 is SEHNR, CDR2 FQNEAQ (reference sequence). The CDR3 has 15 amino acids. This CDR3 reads CASSYGDGRNQPQHF. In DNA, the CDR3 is TGTGCCAGCAGCTACGGGGACGGGCGCAATCAGCCCCAGCATTTT. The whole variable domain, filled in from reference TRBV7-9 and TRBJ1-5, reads DTGVSQNPRHKITKRGQNVTFRCDPISEHNRLYWYRQTLGQGPEFLTYFQNEAQLEKSRLLSDRFSAERPKGSFSTLEIQRTEQGDSAMYLCASSYGDGRNQPQHFGDGTRLSIL.

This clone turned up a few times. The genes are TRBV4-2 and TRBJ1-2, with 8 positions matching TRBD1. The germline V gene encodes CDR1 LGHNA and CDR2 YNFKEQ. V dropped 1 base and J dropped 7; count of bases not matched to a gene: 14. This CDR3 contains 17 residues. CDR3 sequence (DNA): TGTGCCAGCAGCCAAGCCCCTCAGGGGGCCACGTTCGTTGGCTACACCTTC. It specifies CASSQAPQGATFVGYTF.

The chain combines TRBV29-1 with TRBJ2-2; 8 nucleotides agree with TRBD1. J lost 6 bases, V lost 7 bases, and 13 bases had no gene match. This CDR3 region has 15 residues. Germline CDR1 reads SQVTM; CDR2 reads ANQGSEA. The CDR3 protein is CSAQWGQVGAGELFF. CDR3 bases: TGCAGCGCCCAATGGGGACAGGTTGGTGCCGGGGAGCTGTTTTTT.